The rows below give T cell receptor beta chains drawn from one sample of a study of CD8 T cells in Susac syndrome. TCRdb redid the calling of the immunoSEQ multiplex PCR reads with MiXCR, one entry per CDR3 protein. This table holds hundreds of thousands of distinct CDR3 sequences, about 94% found once. Specimen: CD8+ T cells from PBMCs. The receptors derive from a human donor with multiple sclerosis. Both conserved end residues are part of each CDR3. A D gene is named only where the DNA matches it firmly. Expanded clones get a size class; other rows say once, few or many, or leave the size out.

TGCAGCGGGAGTGACAGCGGCTATGGCTACACCTTC CSGSDSGYGYTF TRBV29-1 - TRBJ1-2 -
TGTGCCTGGAGCCGGACAGGGGGAGACGAGCAGTACTTC CAWSRTGGDEQYF TRBV30 TRBD1 TRBJ2-7 -
TGTGCCACCAGTGATAACAGGGCGCCCTACGAGCAGTACTTC CATSDNRAPYEQYF TRBV24-1 - TRBJ2-7 -
TGTGCCAGTAGTCCAGGGGGCGCGGCTGAAGCTTTCTTT CASSPGGAAEAFF TRBV19 TRBD1 TRBJ1-1 -
TGTGCCAGCAGCACGGGACAGGGGGGATTTTATCAGCCCCAGCATTTT CASSTGQGGFYQPQHF TRBV27 TRBD1 TRBJ1-5 -
TGTGCCAGCAGTGGGACTAGCGCTTCCTACGAGCAGTACTTC CASSGTSASYEQYF TRBV12-3/TRBV12-4 TRBD2 TRBJ2-7 -
TGTGCCAGCAGTTACTCGGTTGAGCAGTTCTTC CASSYSVEQFF TRBV6-2/TRBV6-3 - TRBJ2-1 -
TGTGCCAGCAGCTTAGTCGTGACTAGCGGGGGCACAGATACGCAGTATTTT CASSLVVTSGGTDTQYF TRBV7-9 TRBD2 TRBJ2-3 -
TGTGCCAGCAGTCAGGGAACGGGGTTTTACGAGCAGTACTTC CASSQGTGFYEQYF TRBV11-2 - TRBJ2-7 once
TGTGCCAGCAGTGGGGCCGGCTACGAGCAGTACTTC CASSGAGYEQYF TRBV7-8 - TRBJ2-7 once
TGTGCCAGCAGCCAGGGAACCAATCAGCCCCAGCATTTT CASSQGTNQPQHF TRBV5-6 - TRBJ1-5 -
TGTGCCAGTAGTAACCCGAGTATGAACACTGAAGCTTTCTTT CASSNPSMNTEAFF TRBV19 - TRBJ1-1 -
TGTGCCAGCAGCTTTGCGGGGGCCCAGTACTTC CASSFAGAQYF TRBV7-9 TRBD2 TRBJ2-5 -